This TCR beta chain was sequenced in a study of blood T cell repertoires in COVID-19. The table came from immunoSEQ multiplex PCR; TCRdb's copy has only in-frame clones and leaves some out. The sample lists 100,000 to 150,000 clones, around 81% seen once, with 8% to 9.5% in the top ten. The receptor comes from an older woman with active or convalescent COVID-19. The sequenced sample consisted of peripheral blood.

Here the CDR3 DNA reads TGTGCCAGTAGTATCGACAGGGAATATGGCTACACCTTC. Protein sequence: CASSIDREYGYTF. V usage is TRBV19 and J usage is TRBJ1-2; 7 nucleotides line up with TRBD1. The CDR3 is 13 residues long. Germline trimming cut 3 bases from V and 5 bases from J; bases unmatched to any gene: 3. CDR1 and CDR2 (germline): LNHDA, SQIVND (reference sequence).